Following are 19 T cell receptor beta chains from one sample sequenced in a study of blood T cell repertoires in COVID-19. Produced via immunoSEQ multiplex PCR; TCRdb's table is partial and in-frame only. The table lists approximately 290,000 clones, roughly 90% of them singletons, with 4% to 5.5% in the top ten. Sample: PBMCs or T cells enriched from blood (not recorded which). These receptors came from a woman in her late teens or twenties with acute COVID-19.

This chain uses TRBV7-6 with TRBJ2-5; D may be TRBD2 (6 bases). The V end lost 2 bases, the J end lost 2 bases, and 15 bases lay between the germline ends. The length of the CDR3 is 16 residues. Germline CDR1 SGHVS, CDR2 FNYEAQ. The CDR3 is CASSLIGGSVQETQYF. CDR3 nucleotide sequence: TGTGCCAGCAGCTTAATAGGAGGGAGTGTACAAGAGACCCAGTACTTC.

This sequence joins TRBV7-3 and TRBJ2-2; possibly TRBD1 for D (5 bases). The germline V and J ends were trimmed by 7 bases and 5 bases, with 14 bases remaining between them. Germline CDR1 SGHTA, CDR2 FQGTGA. This CDR3 region has 14 residues. The CDR3 sequence is CASKRGVGTGELFF. CDR3 DNA sequence: TGTGCCAGCAAAAGGGGTGTAGGGACCGGGGAGCTGTTTTTT.

This clone was recorded only once. V is TRBV7-3 and J is TRBJ1-5, with a possible D match to TRBD1 (5 bases). CDR1 is SGHTA, CDR2 FQGTGA, per germline. V was cut by 5 bases and J by 0 bases, with 8 bases left in between. CDR3 length: 14 residues. The CDR3: CASSPGISNQPQHF. DNA of the CDR3: TGTGCCAGCAGCCCAGGGATTAGCAATCAGCCCCAGCATTTT.

The V gene is TRBV19, the J gene TRBJ1-2, with 9 bases lining up with TRBD1. V lost 5 bases and J lost 4; bases outside the gene matches: 11. Germline V gene lookup returns CDR1 LNHDA and CDR2 SQIVND (reference sequence). The CDR3 loop spans 16 amino acids. The CDR3 loop is CASSPSDGTGPYGYTF. CDR3 DNA sequence: TGTGCCAGTAGTCCGTCGGACGGGACAGGGCCCTATGGCTACACCTTC.

This sequence joins TRBV9 and TRBJ1-2, with a tentative D call TRBD1 (5 bases). V was clipped by 0 bases and J by 4 bases, with 10 bases between them. The germline V gene encodes CDR1 SGDLS and CDR2 YYNGEE. CDR3 length: 14 amino acids. The CDR3 DNA sequence: TGTGCCAGCAGCGTAGAAGTTGACAGCTATGGCTACACCTTC. Its translation is CASSVEVDSYGYTF.

V usage is TRBV7-9 and J usage is TRBJ2-2; tentatively, D is TRBD2 (6 bases). Trimming left V 0 bases short and J 6 bases short, with 8 bases between. This CDR3 comprises 14 residues. Germline loops: CDR1 SEHNR, CDR2 FQNEAQ (reference sequence). In DNA form, the CDR3 reads TGTGCCAGCAGCTTAGCGGGAGGAGCCGGGGAGCTGTTTTTT. This codes for CASSLAGGAGELFF.

The rearrangement joins TRBV28 to TRBJ1-2, with 9 bases identical to TRBD1. CDR1 and CDR2 from the germline V gene are MDHEN and SYDVKM. The CDR3 length is 12 residues. The junction had 3 bases not matched to a gene; V was cut back by 6 bases and J by 7 bases. The CDR3 DNA is TGTGCCAGCAGGGGGACAGGGTTTGGCTACACCTTC. Translated, it gives CASRGTGFGYTF.

The rearrangement links TRBV18 to TRBJ2-1; 10 bases match TRBD2. Unmatched junction bases numbered 13, after V lost 3 bases and J lost 11 bases. The CDR3 covers 16 residues. Germline V gene sequence: CDR1 KGHSH, CDR2 LQKENI. The CDR3 loop reads CASSPFSGRTGWKQFF. The CDR3, as DNA: TGTGCCAGCTCACCTTTTAGCGGGAGGACCGGGTGGAAGCAGTTCTTC.

The chain carries TRBV27 and TRBJ1-4; maybe TRBD1 (6 bases). CDR3 length equals 18 residues. Germline-derived CDR1 and CDR2 are MNHEY and SMNVEV (reference sequence). V lost 6 bases and J 0 bases, leaving 20 bases between the germline ends. The CDR3 sequence is CASRARGAVPATNEKLFF. The CDR3 DNA is TGTGCCAGCAGAGCCCGGGGGGCGGTGCCCGCAACTAATGAAAAACTGTTTTTT.

DNA for the CDR3: TGTGCCAGTAGTACGCCAGCGGGACGCAATGAGCAGTTCTTC. Translating it yields CASSTPAGRNEQFF. This chain uses TRBV19 with TRBJ2-1; TRBD2 aligns across 7 bases. After removal of 4 bases from V and 6 bases from J, the junction contained 6 bases not matched to a gene. Germline V gene data show CDR1 as LNHDA and CDR2 as SQIVND (reference sequence). The CDR3 runs 14 residues.

This clone was found many times. The chain combines TRBV18 with TRBJ1-5; D is possibly TRBD1 (6 bases). V was cut by 4 bases and J by 1 base, with 14 bases left in between. Per the germline V gene, CDR1 is KGHSH and CDR2 is LQKENI. The CDR3 extends over 16 amino acids. The CDR3 is CASSLQGPRSNQPQHF. Here the CDR3 DNA reads TGTGCCAGCTCACTTCAGGGGCCCCGCAGCAATCAGCCCCAGCATTTT.

The genes are TRBV15 and TRBJ2-6, with D possibly TRBD1 on 5 matching bases. The germline V gene encodes CDR1 LNHNV and CDR2 YYDKDF (reference sequence). V lost 0 bases and J lost 0, with 9 bases in between. The CDR3 spans 17 residues. The CDR3 bases are TGTGCCACCAGCAGAGATATGGGGCTCTCTGGGGCCAACGTCCTGACTTTC. The encoded protein is CATSRDMGLSGANVLTF. The full variable domain, completed using reference TRBV15 and TRBJ2-6, is DAMVIQNPRYQVTQFGKPVTLSCSQTLNHNVMYWYQQKSSQAPKLLFHYYDKDFNNEADTPDNFQSRRPNTSFCFLDIRSPGLGDTAMYLCATSRDMGLSGANVLTFGAGSRLTVL.

This chain connects TRBV27 to TRBJ2-2, with 7 positions matching TRBD1. With V trimmed by 5 bases and J by 4 bases, 19 bases remained unmatched. The germline V gene encodes CDR1 MNHEY and CDR2 SMNVEV (reference sequence). This CDR3 is built from 19 residues. The CDR3 loop reads CASSTRQGPAEPPTGELFF. CDR3 nucleotide sequence: TGTGCCAGCAGTACCCGACAGGGTCCAGCGGAGCCGCCCACCGGGGAGCTGTTTTTT.

The V call is TRBV3-1 (or the pseudogene TRBV3-2), the J call TRBJ1-4; TRBD1 matches at 8 bases. Germline trimming cut 6 bases from V and 1 base from J; bases unmatched to any gene: 7. The CDR3 length is 16 residues. Germline V gene lookup returns CDR1 LGHDT and CDR2 YNNKEL (reference sequence). CDR3: CASRLRGLGTNEKLFF. DNA for the CDR3: TGTGCCAGCAGGCTCAGGGGGCTAGGAACTAATGAAAAACTGTTTTTT.

This clone was counted between two and nine times. The V and J genes are TRBV5-6 and TRBJ1-5; D gene ambiguous. The CDR3 consists of 14 residues. The ends were cut back, 2 bases at V and 4 bases at J, with 10 bases in the middle. The germline V gene encodes CDR1 SGHDT and CDR2 YYEEEE. DNA of the CDR3: TGTGCCAGCAGCTTATGGGGAGGAAATCAGCCCCAGCATTTT. Its protein is CASSLWGGNQPQHF.

The rearrangement joins TRBV11-3 to TRBJ2-7; 16 bases are shared with TRBD2. Germline V gene sequence: CDR1 SGHNT, CDR2 YENEEA. Unmatched junction bases numbered 1, after V lost 3 bases and J lost 5 bases. The CDR3 covers 15 residues. CDR3 region: CASSLGLAGGHEQYF. The CDR3, as DNA: TGTGCCAGCAGCTTGGGACTAGCGGGAGGGCACGAGCAGTACTTC.

A remark on this clone: Other DNA sequences in the sample encode the same CDR3. The chain carries TRBV5-1 and TRBJ2-5, with D perhaps matching TRBD1 (6 bases). Germline lookup yields CDR1 SGHRS and CDR2 YFSETQ. CDR3 length: 14 residues. V shed 0 bases and J shed 2 bases, with 8 bases lying between them. DNA for the CDR3: TGCGCCAGCAGCTTGGCCGGGACACAAGAGACCCAGTACTTC. Protein sequence: CASSLAGTQETQYF.

The chain recombines TRBV28 with TRBJ1-4, with TRBD1 matching 7 bases. Germline CDR1 and CDR2: MDHEN and SYDVKM. The CDR3 runs 14 residues. With 4 bases clipped from V and 3 bases from J, the junction kept 2 bases outside the gene matches. As DNA, the CDR3 is TGTGCCAGCAGTTGGGACAGTGCTAATGAAAAACTGTTTTTT. Its protein is CASSWDSANEKLFF.

The rearrangement joins TRBV7-3 to TRBJ2-1; 9 nucleotides line up with TRBD2. J was trimmed by 9 bases and V by 3 bases; bases with no gene match: 9. Germline V gene data show CDR1 as SGHTA and CDR2 as FQGTGA. This CDR3 is 15 amino acids long. CDR3 residues: CASSFTAGGRGEQFF. CDR3 sequence (DNA): TGTGCCAGCAGCTTCACTGCGGGAGGGCGAGGTGAGCAGTTCTTC.